Reported below is one TCR beta chain. What it binds is unknown. The sample is drawn from a study of cytomegalovirus exposure and HLA in healthy donors. General study results and limits: In vitro confirmation showed three CMV-associated chains to be CMV antigen specific. Investigators reported 164 TCR beta chains as tied to cytomegalovirus. The finding came from a later analysis; first-cohort TCR clusters tended to co-occur in the roughly 120 validation repertoires.

Germline V gives CDR1 SGHDN, CDR2 FVKESK. This CDR3 contains 14 residues. Trimming removed 7 bases from V and 2 bases from J; junction bases left unmatched: 6. Clones were read by immunoSEQ multiplex PCR, and TCRdb kept only the in-frame ones, dropping some. The repertoire holds about 130,000 clones, with roughly 95% as singletons. Donors came from a validation cohort of approximately 110 subjects, distinct from the first 666-subject cohort. The V gene is TRBV14, the J gene TRBJ2-3, with TRBD1 matching 7 bases. The TCR comes from a man aged 18 to 29 in good health and CMV-seronegative. Sequencing was carried out using PBMCs. The CDR3 DNA is TGTGCCAGCAAAGGGGGCCGGGTCACAGATACGCAGTATTTT. Translating gives CASKGGRVTDTQYF.